What follows describes a single TCR beta chain. Its antigen remains unidentified. V shed 8 bases and J shed 3 bases, with 11 bases lying between them. Looked up from germline, CDR1 is KGHDR and CDR2 is SFDVKD. This CDR3 is 13 amino acids long. The TCRbeta library was prepared with unique molecular identifiers. TCRdb reprocessed the PCR reads via MiXCR and lists one record per CDR3 protein. The data show 300,000 or so distinct CDR3 sequences, roughly 21% seen once. The entry originates in a study of T-cell reconstitution after alpha-beta-depleted transplantation in children. Study-wide results and limits: Two months or so post-transplant, alpha-beta T cells reportedly derived from several hundred expanded graft clones. From surviving recipient T cells and thymic progenitors came the high day-60 TCRbeta diversity observed in some patients. Newly made T cells mostly supplied T-cell counts and diversity one year after transplant.

This sequence joins TRBV24-1 and TRBJ2-3; D not resolved. The sample in question was PBMCs, mostly from graft donor cells, obtained 180 days after TCRalphabeta/CD19-depleted stem cell transplant. The TCR originated in a male patient younger than 18 who had a stem cell transplant for acute lymphoblastic leukemia, so the T cells may come from the graft donor. The CDR3 protein is CATNTGSTDTQYF. As DNA, the CDR3 is TGTGCCACCAACACGGGTTCTACAGATACGCAGTATTTT.